The source of this T cell receptor beta chain is a study of T cell repertoires in cytomegalovirus infection. Study-wide context: HLA-B-restricted CMV epitopes that are well studied were used alongside recently identified HLA-C-restricted ones. Both a matching HLA type and CMV infection were indicated by public TCR beta signatures. Study observations and caveats: Cumulative public TCR beta family frequency identified carriers of CMV plus the relevant HLA. It was HLA-C-restricted CMV-specific TCR beta clonotypes that dominated the response ex vivo.

As concerns this clonotype: Its antigen is unidentified.

TCRdb independently ran MiXCR on the reads; one entry per CDR3 protein. This sample has 680,000 or so distinct CDR3 sequences, with around a third found just once. The source of this sequence is a human donor in good health (CMV status not recorded). Some clones in this sample may be carry-over from other donors' samples. The sequenced sample was cultured PBMCs, obtained from culture after CMV antigen stimulation.

CDR3 sequence reads: CASQPTPQGFYEQYF. CDR3 nucleotides: TGTGCCAGTCAGCCCACTCCACAGGGCTTCTACGAGCAGTACTTC. The chain recombines TRBV19 with TRBJ2-7, with a tentative D call TRBD1 (6 bases). CDR3 length: 15 amino acids. Looked up from germline, CDR1 is LNHDA and CDR2 is SQIVND (reference sequence). V was pared by 8 bases and J by 3 bases, with 20 bases between.